This TCR beta chain was sequenced for a study of blood T cell repertoires in COVID-19. The germline V gene has CDR1 DFQATT and CDR2 SNEGSKA (reference sequence). The CDR3 is 13 residues long. V lost 3 bases and J 5 bases, leaving 11 bases between the germline ends. The repertoire was sequenced with immunoSEQ multiplex PCR; TCRdb's copy has only in-frame clones and lacks some. The sample yields around 260,000 clones, about 80% seen once. This clone came up once. V gene TRBV20-1 combines with J gene TRBJ1-5; D may be TRBD1 (6 bases). The material sequenced was PBMCs or T cells enriched from blood (not recorded which). This TCR was recovered from a man in his thirties or forties with acute COVID-19. The DNA of the CDR3 is TGCAGTGCTAGTGTAACAGGGTATCAGCCCCAGCATTTT. Protein: CSASVTGYQPQHF.